One TCR beta chain is described in this entry. Its antigen is not identified. The data derive from a study of regulatory and conventional T cells in RAG deficiency. Study-wide results and limits: Shannon entropy fell and Simpson indices rose in RAG-deficient patients. Omenn patients showed >80% Treg-Tconv overlap and shorter CDR3 lengths. Omenn syndrome and CID/AS patients had 80 to 100-fold fewer unique Treg TCR beta sequences, versus 9.5 to 10-fold elsewhere.

Losses at the gene ends were 6 bases for V and 7 bases for J; bases not matched to a gene: 8. The germline gives CDR1 SNHLY, CDR2 FYNNEI. The CDR3 totals 14 residues. Regulatory T cells were sorted from blood as CD4+ CD25-high CD127-low cells. The table came from immunoSEQ multiplex PCR; TCRdb's copy has only in-frame clones and leaves some out. The sample has 10,000 to 15,000 clones, roughly 95% seen once. Another study also made use of these data, one on regulatory T cells. This second report adds: The PCR used 52 TRBV and 13 TRBJ primers. Regulatory T cells showed the strongest V-J pair restriction and V/J gene skewing among patient repertoires.

The chain employs TRBV2 and TRBJ1-4; 7 nucleotides match TRBD1. The sequence derives from a human donor in good health. The sequenced sample was CD127- CD25+ CD4+ Tregs sorted from blood. The CDR3 DNA reads TGTGCCAGCAGGCTACAGGGGCTGGTTGAAAAACTGTTTTTT. Amino acids: CASRLQGLVEKLFF.